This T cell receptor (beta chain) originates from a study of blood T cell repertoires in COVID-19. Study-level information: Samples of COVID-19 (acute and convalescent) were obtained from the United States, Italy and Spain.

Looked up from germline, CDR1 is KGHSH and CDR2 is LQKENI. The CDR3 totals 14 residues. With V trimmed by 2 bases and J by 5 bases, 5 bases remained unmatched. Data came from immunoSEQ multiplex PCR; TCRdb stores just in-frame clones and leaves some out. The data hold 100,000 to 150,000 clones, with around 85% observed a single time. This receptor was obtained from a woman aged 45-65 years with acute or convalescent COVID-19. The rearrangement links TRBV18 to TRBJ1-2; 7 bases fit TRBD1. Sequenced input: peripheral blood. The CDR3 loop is CASSPTGEPYGYTF. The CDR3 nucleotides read TGTGCCAGCTCACCAACAGGGGAGCCTTATGGCTACACCTTC.